These T cell receptor beta chains were read from a single sample in a study of radiation and T cells in renal cell carcinoma. Produced via immunoSEQ multiplex PCR; TCRdb's table is partial and in-frame only. The repertoire holds roughly 45,000 clones, over 80% seen once, with roughly 30% in the top ten. The sequences come from blood, collected from a patient whose treatment included radiotherapy and nephrectomy. The receptors here all came from a woman in her 70s with renal cell carcinoma. Both conserved end residues are part of each CDR3. D genes are given only for firm matches. Not every row has a clone size; where given, it reads once, few, many or a size class.

j_gene | abundance | d_gene | v_gene | CDR3aa | CDR3nt
TRBJ2-2 | . | . | TRBV4-1 | CASSRGTGELFF | TGCGCCAGCAGCCGAGGAACCGGGGAGCTGTTTTTT
TRBJ2-7 | . | . | TRBV27 | CASSLQDTGAKQYF | TGTGCCAGCAGTTTGCAGGATACTGGGGCGAAGCAGTACTTC
TRBJ2-4 | . | . | TRBV20-1 | CSARGQNIQYF | TGCAGTGCTAGAGGCCAGAACATTCAGTACTTC
TRBJ2-1 | . | . | TRBV7-8 | CASSLYDREQFF | TGTGCCAGCAGCCTCTACGACAGGGAGCAGTTCTTC
TRBJ2-5 | . | . | TRBV9 | CASSTSSAGIKETQYF | TGTGCCAGCAGCACGAGTTCAGCGGGTATTAAAGAGACCCAGTACTTC
TRBJ2-7 | . | . | TRBV20-1 | CSALLWGEQYF | TGCAGTGCCCTGTTGTGGGGCGAGCAGTACTTC
TRBJ1-3 | few | . | TRBV6-6 | CASRTTEGGNTIYF | TGTGCCAGCAGGACGACAGAGGGAGGAAACACCATATATTTT
TRBJ2-2 | . | TRBD1 | TRBV23-1 | CASSPIDRGETGELFF | TGCGCCAGCAGTCCAATCGACAGGGGTGAAACCGGGGAGCTGTTTTTT
TRBJ1-1 | . | TRBD1 | TRBV2 | CASRQGDTEAFF | TGTGCCAGCAGGCAGGGGGACACTGAAGCTTTCTTT
TRBJ2-1 | many | TRBD2 | TRBV11-1 | CASSPGTSGLNEQFF | TGTGCCAGCAGCCCCGGGACTAGCGGGCTCAATGAGCAGTTCTTC
TRBJ1-3 | . | . | TRBV18 | CASSPLADTYAGNTIYF | TGTGCCAGCTCACCCTTGGCGGACACCTACGCTGGAAACACCATATATTTT
TRBJ2-3 | once | . | TRBV6-1 | CASSDSLKGTDTQYF | TGTGCCAGCAGTGACAGCCTTAAGGGCACAGATACGCAGTATTTT
TRBJ1-2 | . | . | TRBV29-1 | CSVDRVAYGYTF | TGCAGCGTTGATCGGGTAGCCTATGGCTACACCTTC
TRBJ2-5 | . | . | TRBV5-4 | CASSLGLGETQYF | TGTGCCAGCAGCTTGGGTTTAGGGGAGACCCAGTACTTC
TRBJ1-2 | . | . | TRBV27 | CASSLSYRSNYGYTF | TGTGCCAGCAGCCTATCATACCGTTCTAACTATGGCTACACCTTC
TRBJ1-2 | . | . | TRBV7-9 | CASSRAGTETNYGYTF | TGTGCCAGCAGCAGGGCCGGGACGGAGACTAACTATGGCTACACCTTC
TRBJ2-7 | . | . | TRBV19 | CASSIGGNEQYF | TGTGCCAGTAGTATTGGGGGAAACGAGCAGTACTTC
TRBJ2-1 | . | TRBD1 | TRBV18 | CASSPPNRGRYNEQFF | TGTGCCAGCTCACCACCGAACAGGGGGCGTTACAATGAGCAGTTCTTC
TRBJ1-5 | . | TRBD1 | TRBV27 | CASSLGQGNQPQHF | TGTGCCAGCAGTTTGGGACAGGGCAATCAGCCCCAGCATTTT
TRBJ2-1 | medium-sized | . | TRBV5-1 | CASSLSSNNEQFF | TGCGCCAGCAGCTTGTCCTCCAACAATGAGCAGTTCTTC
TRBJ1-2 | . | . | TRBV19 | CASSGPRGVGYGYTF | TGTGCCAGTAGTGGCCCCAGGGGTGTAGGCTATGGCTACACCTTC
TRBJ2-7 | once | TRBD1 | TRBV29-1 | CSASGDRGGWGEQYF | TGCAGCGCGTCTGGGGACAGGGGAGGATGGGGAGAGCAGTACTTC
TRBJ1-4 | . | . | TRBV7-8 | CASSLAPEGSLLFF | TGTGCCAGCAGCTTAGCGCCAGAGGGGTCACTCCTGTTTTTT
TRBJ2-5 | . | . | TRBV19 | CASNRGAGETQYF | TGTGCCAGTAATCGGGGGGCAGGGGAGACCCAGTACTTC
TRBJ2-1 | . | . | TRBV29-1 | CSAQTAMSSYNEQFF | TGCAGCGCTCAGACGGCTATGAGCTCCTACAATGAGCAGTTCTTC
TRBJ1-5 | . | TRBD1 | TRBV18 | CASSLGTGGNQPQHF | TGTGCCAGCTCATTAGGGACAGGCGGAAATCAGCCCCAGCATTTT
TRBJ2-7 | . | . | TRBV11-2 | CASSLGQYYEQYF | TGTGCCAGCAGCCTCGGACAGTATTACGAGCAGTACTTC
TRBJ1-4 | . | . | TRBV20-1 | CSARRADELFF | TGCAGTGCTAGAAGGGCAGACGAACTGTTTTTT
TRBJ2-3 | . | . | TRBV6-5 | CASRSIGADTQYF | TGTGCCAGCAGGTCCATTGGGGCAGATACGCAGTATTTT
TRBJ2-2 | . | . | TRBV7-2 | CASSLVLGAERTGELFF | TGTGCCAGCAGCTTAGTCCTAGGGGCAGAGAGGACCGGGGAGCTGTTTTTT
TRBJ1-5 | . | . | TRBV19 | CASSTPAYGNQPQHF | TGTGCCAGTAGCACCCCGGCATACGGAAATCAGCCCCAGCATTTT
TRBJ1-5 | few | . | TRBV6-5 | CASSSVGGLGQPQHF | TGTGCCAGCAGTTCCGTAGGGGGGTTGGGTCAGCCCCAGCATTTT
TRBJ1-1 | . | TRBD1 | TRBV18 | CASSPGQGRMTEAFF | TGTGCCAGCTCACCGGGACAGGGAAGGATGACTGAAGCTTTCTTT